The clone carrying this T cell receptor (beta chain) was found many times. Its antigen is undetermined. This record belongs to a study of T cells after yellow fever vaccination. Overall study findings and caveats: Peaking faster, on day 5 versus 15, the secondary response was nonetheless weaker. Subsequent to the booster, the majority of primary-vaccination clones reappeared (roughly 96% CD4, around 85% CD8). Abundant clonotypes (contaminants from the bulk population) could be present in FACS-sorted repertoires.

They built TCR cDNA with 5'RACE template switching, a step that put in a universal primer site and UMIs. MiXCR, run by TCRdb on the 5' RACE reads, gives a single entry per CDR3 protein. The sample records around 140,000 distinct CDR3 sequences, about 7% being singletons. Germline V gene lookup returns CDR1 MDHEN and CDR2 SYDVKM. V was shortened by 7 bases and J by 4 bases, with 14 bases between the two germline ends. The CDR3 covers 13 residues. V and J are TRBV28 and TRBJ2-7; D is perhaps TRBD2 (5 bases). This receptor was taken from a man under 40 who received the YFV17D yellow fever vaccine. Sequencing used CD4+ T cells sorted from PBMCs, obtained 10 days after the yellow fever booster vaccination. Here the CDR3 DNA reads TGTGCCAGCACTCCGGGATCACAGTACGAGCAGTACTTC. This gives the protein CASTPGSQYEQYF.